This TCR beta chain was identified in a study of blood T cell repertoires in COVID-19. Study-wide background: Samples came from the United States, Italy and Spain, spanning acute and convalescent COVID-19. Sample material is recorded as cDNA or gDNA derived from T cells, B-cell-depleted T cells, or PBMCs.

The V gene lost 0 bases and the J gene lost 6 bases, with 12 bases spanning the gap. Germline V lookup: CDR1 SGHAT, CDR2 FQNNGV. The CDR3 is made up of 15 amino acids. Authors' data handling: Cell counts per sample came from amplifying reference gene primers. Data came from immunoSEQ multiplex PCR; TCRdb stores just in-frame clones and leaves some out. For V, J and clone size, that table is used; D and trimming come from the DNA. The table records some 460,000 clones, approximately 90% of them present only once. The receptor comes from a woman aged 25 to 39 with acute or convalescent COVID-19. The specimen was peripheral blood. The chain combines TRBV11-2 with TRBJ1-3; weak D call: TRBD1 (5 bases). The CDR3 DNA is TGTGCCAGCAGCTTAGATAGCAGGGCGGCAAACACCATATATTTT. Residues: CASSLDSRAANTIYF.